The clone carrying this T cell receptor beta chain has only one observation. Its cognate antigen is unknown. This entry is derived from a study of cytomegalovirus exposure and HLA in healthy donors. Study-level results: In vitro testing confirmed three CMV-associated chains as specific for CMV antigens. Researchers counted around 180 TCR beta chains as cytomegalovirus-associated.

Trimming shortened V by 4 bases and J by 1 base, and 11 bases separated the two germline ends. CDR3 length: 14 amino acids. CDR1 SGHRS and CDR2 YFSETQ come from the germline V gene. The study drew the donors from its roughly 120-subject validation cohort, separate from the 666-subject first cohort. Here immunoSEQ multiplex PCR was the method, and the copy in TCRdb shows in-frame clones only, minus some. The sample has 120,000 to 150,000 clones, approximately 90% seen once. The sequence was collected from a man younger than 35 in good health and CMV-seronegative. Sequenced material: PBMCs. V usage is TRBV5-1 and J usage is TRBJ1-1, with D hard to call. The CDR3: CASSDGTENTEAFF. CDR3 sequence (DNA): TGCGCCAGCAGCGATGGAACAGAGAACACTGAAGCTTTCTTT.